The 17 T cell receptor beta chains given below trace back to one sample, sequenced in a study of OX40 agonist ivuxolimab in advanced cancers. Sequenced by immunoSEQ multiplex PCR; TCRdb stores in-frame clones only, minus some. The table records tens of thousands of clones, 75% to 85% of them present only once. Specimen: CD4+ or CD8+ T cells sorted from blood, collected in a trial of the OX40 agonist ivuxolimab. These receptors came from an adult with an advanced solid tumor such as melanoma, head and neck, liver or kidney cancer.

The J gene is TRBJ1-5, the V gene TRBV4-1, with a tentative D call TRBD1 (5 bases). Trimming left V 4 bases short and J 6 bases short, with 10 bases between. The CDR3 sequence is 13 residues long. CDR1 MGHRA and CDR2 YSYEKL come from the germline V gene. The CDR3 protein is CASSPRGSQPQHF. The CDR3 DNA follows: TGCGCCAGCAGCCCAAGGGGAAGTCAGCCCCAGCATTTT.

V and J are TRBV15 and TRBJ1-1, with D possibly being TRBD1 (6 bases). The CDR3 has 14 residues. V lost 0 bases to trimming and J lost 12 bases, with 17 bases between them. The germline gives CDR1 LNHNV, CDR2 YYDKDF (reference sequence). CDR3 amino acids: CATSRDTLGGVSFF. CDR3 bases: TGTGCCACCAGCAGAGATACGTTAGGGGGGGTGTCTTTCTTT.

The CDR3 is CASSLEGGNYGYTF. CDR3 nucleotide sequence: TGTGCCAGCAGCTTAGAAGGGGGGAACTATGGCTACACCTTC. The chain links TRBV7-2 to TRBJ1-2; TRBD1 is a possible D gene (6 bases). This CDR3 spans 14 amino acids. The germline gives CDR1 SGHTA, CDR2 FQGNSA. The V and J ends lost 1 base and 2 bases respectively, with 8 bases between them.

The chain employs TRBV18 and TRBJ1-1; 7 nucleotides line up with TRBD1. Looked up from germline, CDR1 is KGHSH and CDR2 is LQKENI. The CDR3 extends over 12 amino acids. V lost 8 bases and J lost 5; bases outside the gene matches: 5. CDR3 nucleotide sequence: TGTGCCAGCCGACAGGGTGAGACTGAAGCTTTCTTT. Amino acids: CASRQGETEAFF. Drawing the rest from reference TRBV18 and TRBJ1-1, the complete variable domain is NAGVMQNPRHLVRRRGQEARLRCSPMKGHSHVYWYRQLPEEGLKFMVYLQKENIIDESGMPKERFSAEFPKEGPSILRIQQVVRGDSAAYFCASRQGETEAFFGQGTRLTVV.

The chain couples TRBV5-1 to TRBJ2-2; 13 bases map to TRBD2. The V segment lost 4 bases and the J segment 8 bases; nucleotides outside the gene matches: 17. Germline values: CDR1 SGHRS, CDR2 YFSETQ. The CDR3 contains 19 residues. CDR3: CASSIFPPTSGGAFGELFF. The CDR3 coding sequence is TGCGCCAGCAGCATATTCCCCCCAACTAGCGGGGGGGCTTTTGGGGAGCTGTTTTTT.

The chain recombines TRBV2 with TRBJ2-7; D unclear. The CDR3 has 13 amino acids. V was trimmed by 0 bases and J by 6 bases, leaving 9 bases between them. Germline CDR1 SNHLY, CDR2 FYNNEI. This CDR3 is CASSEALDGEQYF. In DNA form, the CDR3 reads TGTGCCAGCAGTGAAGCGCTGGATGGCGAGCAGTACTTC.

The chain links TRBV30 to TRBJ2-3; D might be TRBD1 (6 bases). With 3 bases removed from V and 2 bases from J, the gap between germline ends came to 12 bases. The CDR3 contains 14 residues. CDR1 is GTSNPN, CDR2 SVGIG, per germline (reference sequence). The CDR3 DNA follows: TGTGCCTGGAGCTTGACAGGATTCACAGATACGCAGTATTTT. Translated: CAWSLTGFTDTQYF.

The V and J genes are TRBV25-1 and TRBJ2-3; D possibly corresponds to TRBD2 (5 bases). The CDR3 is 14 amino acids. V lost 1 base, J lost 5 bases, and 10 bases lay in between. Germline CDR1 MGHDK, CDR2 SYGVNS. The CDR3 sequence is CASSELRDEDTQYF. In nucleotides, the CDR3 is TGTGCCAGCAGTGAATTGAGGGATGAAGATACGCAGTATTTT.

The genes are TRBV5-1 and TRBJ2-1; D is ambiguous. Deletions cut 4 bases from V and 5 bases from J, with 10 bases between. Germline V gene sequence: CDR1 SGHRS, CDR2 YFSETQ. This CDR3 has 13 residues. As DNA, the CDR3 is TGCGCCAGCAGCGGGAACAGACACAATGAGCAGTTCTTC. This sequence encodes CASSGNRHNEQFF.

V and J are TRBV18 and TRBJ2-4, with 14 bases matching TRBD2. J gave up 2 bases and V 2 bases, and 2 bases lay outside the gene matches. Germline CDR1 is KGHSH and CDR2 is LQKENI. The CDR3 spans 17 residues. This chain's CDR3 is CASSPGTSGGTKNIQYF. The DNA of the CDR3 is TGTGCCAGCTCACCAGGGACTAGCGGGGGAACCAAAAACATTCAGTACTTC. Drawing the rest from reference TRBV18 and TRBJ2-4, the complete variable domain is NAGVMQNPRHLVRRRGQEARLRCSPMKGHSHVYWYRQLPEEGLKFMVYLQKENIIDESGMPKERFSAEFPKEGPSILRIQQVVRGDSAAYFCASSPGTSGGTKNIQYFGAGTRLSVL.

V gene TRBV6-6 combines with J gene TRBJ2-7; 8 nucleotides line up with TRBD1. The CDR3 covers 15 residues. V shed 2 bases, J shed 1 base, and the junction held 4 bases outside the gene matches. Looked up from germline, CDR1 is MNHNY and CDR2 is SVGAGI (reference sequence). The DNA of the CDR3 is TGTGCCAGCAGTTACGGACAGGGAACATCCTACGAGCAGTACTTC. Translated, it gives CASSYGQGTSYEQYF.

The rearrangement links TRBV5-1 to TRBJ1-4, with D possibly TRBD1 on 5 matching bases. V was cut by 5 bases and J by 5 bases, with 16 bases left in between. The germline V gene encodes CDR1 SGHRS and CDR2 YFSETQ. This CDR3 is 15 amino acids long. The CDR3 DNA reads TGCGCCAGCAGTGTCTCGCAGGGACTGAATGAAAAACTGTTTTTT. Protein product: CASSVSQGLNEKLFF. The full variable domain, its missing parts supplied by reference TRBV5-1 and TRBJ1-4, is KAGVTQTPRYLIKTRGQQVTLSCSPISGHRSVSWYQQTPGQGLQFLFEYFSETQRNKGNFPGRFSGRQFSNSRSEMNVSTLELGDSALYLCASSVSQGLNEKLFFGSGTQLSVL.

CDR3 in amino acids: CASSLPGRYEQYF. CDR3 DNA sequence: TGTGCCAGCAGCTTGCCGGGACGCTACGAGCAGTACTTC. The chain combines TRBV4-2 with TRBJ2-7; D possibly uses TRBD1 or TRBD2 (5 bases each). Between the trimmed V and J ends, which lost 5 bases and 3 bases, there was a span of 11 bases. The germline V gene has CDR1 LGHNA and CDR2 YNFKEQ. This CDR3 is 13 amino acids long.

The rearrangement links TRBV9 to TRBJ1-5; 9 bases align to TRBD1. V shed 0 bases and J 5 bases; nucleotides not matched to a gene: 12. Germline V lookup: CDR1 SGDLS, CDR2 YYNGEE. The CDR3 sequence is 18 residues long. Written as DNA, the CDR3 is TGTGCCAGCAGCGTAGACTACGCCGACAGGGGGGGAGATCAGCCCCAGCATTTT. Translated: CASSVDYADRGGDQPQHF.

The chain joins TRBV5-1 to TRBJ2-3; TRBD1 agrees at 10 bases. Germline-derived CDR1 and CDR2 are SGHRS and YFSETQ. The CDR3 spans 16 residues. V shed 4 bases, J shed 3 bases, and the junction held 8 bases outside the gene matches. CDR3 sequence: CASSQVGQGVTDTQYF. For the CDR3, the DNA is TGCGCCAGCAGCCAGGTCGGACAGGGGGTGACAGATACGCAGTATTTT.

The chain has TRBV7-9 and TRBJ2-7, with 8 bases that match TRBD1. Per germline, CDR1 SEHNR and CDR2 FQNEAQ (reference sequence). The CDR3 loop spans 14 amino acids. Trimming took 6 bases from V and 5 from J; bases not matched to a gene: 9. The CDR3 nucleotides are TGTGCCAGCAGTTCCCAAGGACAGGGCGACGAGCAGTACTTC. Protein sequence: CASSSQGQGDEQYF.

The sample holds a few counts of this clone. This chain connects TRBV5-4 to TRBJ2-5, with D unresolved. This CDR3 contains 14 residues. Germline V gives CDR1 SGHNT, CDR2 YYREEE (reference sequence). V was clipped by 0 bases and J by 2 bases, with 8 bases between them. CDR3 sequence: CASSLAVGQETQYF. The CDR3 DNA is TGTGCCAGCAGCTTGGCGGTGGGGCAAGAGACCCAGTACTTC.